This T cell receptor beta chain came from a study of hypomethylating agent response in myelodysplastic syndrome. Turning to the study itself: A diploid cytogenetic profile was most common; mean age about 76 +/- 6.4 years. Non-responders met neither complete response nor hematologic improvement criteria, which defined response. Findings and limits, study-wide: After treatment, novel clonotypes emerged more in responders, contracted ones more in non-responders.

Per the study methods: VDJdb flagged around 1.8% of 170,000 or so unique clonotypes as previously reported viral-epitope-specific. Generated by immunoSEQ multiplex PCR, the TCRdb table keeps only in-frame clones and is missing some. V, J and clone size are those of that table, while D and trimming were read from the DNA. The sample includes 5,000 to 6,000 clones, about nine tenths of them seen just once. Comment on this clone: The antigen is not known.

Germline V gives CDR1 GTSNPN, CDR2 SVGIG (reference sequence). V was pared by 5 bases and J by 2 bases, with 6 bases of the junction left unmatched. This CDR3 contains 13 residues. The V call is TRBV30, the J call TRBJ2-7, with 7 bases that match TRBD2. The specimen was bone marrow, collected before or after starting hypomethylating agent treatment for myelodysplastic syndrome (not recorded which). This TCR came from a human donor with myelodysplastic syndrome. The CDR3 is CAWRTRSTYEQYF. The CDR3 DNA follows: TGTGCCTGGCGGACTAGGTCTACCTACGAGCAGTACTTC.